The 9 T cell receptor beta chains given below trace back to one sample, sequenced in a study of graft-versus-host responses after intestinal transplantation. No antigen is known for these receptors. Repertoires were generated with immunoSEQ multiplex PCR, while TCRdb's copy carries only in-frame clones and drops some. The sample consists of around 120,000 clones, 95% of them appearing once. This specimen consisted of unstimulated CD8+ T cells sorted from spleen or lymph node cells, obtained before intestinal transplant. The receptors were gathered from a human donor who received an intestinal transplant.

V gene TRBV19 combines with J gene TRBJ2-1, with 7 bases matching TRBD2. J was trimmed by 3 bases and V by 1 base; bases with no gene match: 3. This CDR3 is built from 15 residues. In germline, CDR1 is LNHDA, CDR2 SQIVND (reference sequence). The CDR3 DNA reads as TGTGCCAGTAGTATAGCGGGAGGCCTCTACAATGAGCAGTTCTTC. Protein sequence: CASSIAGGLYNEQFF.

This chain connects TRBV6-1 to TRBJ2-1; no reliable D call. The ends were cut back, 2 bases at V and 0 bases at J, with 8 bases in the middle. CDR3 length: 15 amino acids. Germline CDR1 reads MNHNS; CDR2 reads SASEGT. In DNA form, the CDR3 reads TGTGCCAGCAGTGAACTCGCGAGCTCCTACAATGAGCAGTTCTTC. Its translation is CASSELASSYNEQFF.

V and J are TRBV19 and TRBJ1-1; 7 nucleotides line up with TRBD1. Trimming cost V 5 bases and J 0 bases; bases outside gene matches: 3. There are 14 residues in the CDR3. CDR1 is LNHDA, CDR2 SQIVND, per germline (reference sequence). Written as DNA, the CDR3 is TGTGCCAGTAGTCCGGGGACAGTGAACACTGAAGCTTTCTTT. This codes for CASSPGTVNTEAFF.

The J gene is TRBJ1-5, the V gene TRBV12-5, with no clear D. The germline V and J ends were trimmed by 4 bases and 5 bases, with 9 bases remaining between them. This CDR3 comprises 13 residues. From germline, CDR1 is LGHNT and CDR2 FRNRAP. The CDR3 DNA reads TGTGCTAGTGGTTACGGGGAAGATCAGCCCCAGCATTTT. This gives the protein CASGYGEDQPQHF.

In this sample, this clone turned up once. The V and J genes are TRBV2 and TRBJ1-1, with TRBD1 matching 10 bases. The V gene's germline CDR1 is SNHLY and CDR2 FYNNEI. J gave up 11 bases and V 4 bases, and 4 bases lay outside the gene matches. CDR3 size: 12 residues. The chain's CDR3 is CASSGQGAPAFF. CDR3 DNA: TGTGCCAGCAGTGGACAGGGGGCGCCGGCTTTCTTT.

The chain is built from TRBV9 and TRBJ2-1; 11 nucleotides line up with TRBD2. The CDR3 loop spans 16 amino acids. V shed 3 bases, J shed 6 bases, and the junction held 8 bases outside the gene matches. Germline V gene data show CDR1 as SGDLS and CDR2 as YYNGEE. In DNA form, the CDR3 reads TGTGCCAGCAGCGAACGATTAGCGGGAGGGCCCAATGAGCAGTTCTTC. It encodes CASSERLAGGPNEQFF.

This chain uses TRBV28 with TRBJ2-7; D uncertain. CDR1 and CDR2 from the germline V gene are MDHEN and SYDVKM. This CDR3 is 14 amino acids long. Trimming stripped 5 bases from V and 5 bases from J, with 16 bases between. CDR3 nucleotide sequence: TGTGCCAGCAGTCCTCGGCGAGGTATCGACGAGCAGTACTTC. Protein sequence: CASSPRRGIDEQYF.

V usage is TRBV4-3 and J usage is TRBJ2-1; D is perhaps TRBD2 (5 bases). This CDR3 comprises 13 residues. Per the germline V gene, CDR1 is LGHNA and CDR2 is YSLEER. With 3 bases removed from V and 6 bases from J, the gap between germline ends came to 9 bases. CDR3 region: CASSHDTSNEQFF. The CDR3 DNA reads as TGCGCCAGCAGCCATGATACTAGCAATGAGCAGTTCTTC.

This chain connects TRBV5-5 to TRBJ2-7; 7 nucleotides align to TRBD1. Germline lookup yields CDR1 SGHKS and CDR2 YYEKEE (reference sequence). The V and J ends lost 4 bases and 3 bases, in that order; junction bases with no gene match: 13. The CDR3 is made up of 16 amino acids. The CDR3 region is CASSQKTGIKVYEQYF. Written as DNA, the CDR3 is TGTGCCAGCAGCCAGAAGACAGGGATTAAAGTCTACGAGCAGTACTTC.